This is a list of T cell receptor beta chains from one sample in a study of PD-1 blockade in classical Hodgkin lymphoma. Sequenced by immunoSEQ multiplex PCR; TCRdb stores in-frame clones only, minus some. The table has approximately 6,700 clones, about 86% seen once. This sample comprised peripheral blood mononuclear cells (PBMCs), obtained before the fourth cycle of nivolumab. Every receptor here comes from a human donor with classical Hodgkin lymphoma. Both conserved end residues are part of each CDR3. The D gene is left open where the match is weak. Part of the rows lack a size; the others show once, few, many or a class for expanded clones.

D gene	V gene	clone size	J gene	CDR3 DNA	CDR3 protein
-	TRBV7-9	-	TRBJ1-2	TGTGCCAGCAGACCCCAGTTAGCTAACTATGGCTACACCTTC	CASRPQLANYGYTF
-	TRBV19	-	TRBJ2-4	TGTGCCAGTACAGGGATTGGGAACATTCAGTACTTC	CASTGIGNIQYF
TRBD1	TRBV5-1	-	TRBJ1-2	TGCGCCAGCCGAATGGACAGGGGACATGGCTACACCTTC	CASRMDRGHGYTF
TRBD1	TRBV19	-	TRBJ2-2	TGTGCCAGCGCGACCCAGGGGGCCGGGGAGCTGTTTTTT	CASATQGAGELFF
-	TRBV6-6	-	TRBJ1-3	TGTGCCAGCAGCGTTAGGCGGGGAAACACCATATATTTT	CASSVRRGNTIYF
TRBD2	TRBV7-9	-	TRBJ2-1	TGTGCCAGCAGTCGTTTGAGCGGGAGTATCCATGAGCAGTTCTTC	CASSRLSGSIHEQFF
-	TRBV28	-	TRBJ1-5	TGTGCCAGCAGTTTAAGTAACAATCAGCCCCAGCATTTT	CASSLSNNQPQHF
-	TRBV6-1	-	TRBJ1-3	TGTGCCAGCAGTGATTTGGGTTCTGGAAACACCATATATTTT	CASSDLGSGNTIYF
-	TRBV5-4	-	TRBJ1-5	TGTGCCAGCAGCTTGTGGGGGAAATTTTATAGCAATCAGCCCCAGCATTTT	CASSLWGKFYSNQPQHF
TRBD1	TRBV5-1	-	TRBJ1-1	TGCGCCAGCAGCTTGCTGTCGGGGACAGGCCCTACCACTGAAGCTTTCTTT	CASSLLSGTGPTTEAFF
-	TRBV2	-	TRBJ1-1	TGTGCCAGCAGTGAGGAAGGGGACCACACTGAAGCTTTCTTT	CASSEEGDHTEAFF
-	TRBV5-4	-	TRBJ1-1	TGTGCCAGCAGCTTGGGCATGATTGGATACACTGAAGCTTTCTTT	CASSLGMIGYTEAFF
-	TRBV7-9	-	TRBJ1-2	TGTGCCAGCAGCTTTGGAAGGGAGAACTATGGCTACACCTTC	CASSFGRENYGYTF
-	TRBV2	-	TRBJ1-3	TGTGCCAGCAGAGGGGAGCATGGAAACACCATATATTTT	CASRGEHGNTIYF
-	TRBV11-1	-	TRBJ1-4	TGTGCCAGCAGCTTAGCCGTATTGCCTAATGAAAAACTGTTTTTT	CASSLAVLPNEKLFF
TRBD1	TRBV12-5	few	TRBJ2-6	TGTGCTAGCGGTAAAGGGGGCGCTGGGGCCAACGTCCTGACTTTC	CASGKGGAGANVLTF
-	TRBV7-9	-	TRBJ1-5	TGTGCCAGCAGCTCCAGGGATCAGCCCCAGCATTTT	CASSSRDQPQHF
TRBD1	TRBV14	once	TRBJ2-5	TGTGCCAGCAGCCGGACAGGGGGCGGCTCGGAGACCCAGTACTTC	CASSRTGGGSETQYF
-	TRBV30	-	TRBJ1-3	TGTGCCTGGAGTCACGCATGGGGGTCTGGAAACACCATATATTTT	CAWSHAWGSGNTIYF
-	TRBV5-1	-	TRBJ2-3	TGCGCCAGCAGCTCAGGACAGTTGGGGCCAGATACGCAGTATTTT	CASSSGQLGPDTQYF
-	TRBV18	-	TRBJ1-1	TGTGCCAGCTCACCACCAAGGGGATGGTACACTGAAGCTTTCTTT	CASSPPRGWYTEAFF
-	TRBV5-6	-	TRBJ1-1	TGTGCCAGCAGCTTGGGGTCGGGCCCGAGGGCTTTCTTT	CASSLGSGPRAFF
TRBD2	TRBV10-3	-	TRBJ2-1	TGTGCCATCAGTGAGTCGACGAGGGGACTAGGCGTCAATGAGCAGTTCTTC	CAISESTRGLGVNEQFF
-	TRBV7-9	-	TRBJ2-5	TGTGCCAGCAGCCAGCCCCTCAGAGAGTACCAAGAGACCCAGTACTTC	CASSQPLREYQETQYF
-	TRBV7-9	-	TRBJ1-1	TGTGCCAGCAGCCCCGATTCCACTGAAGCTTTCTTT	CASSPDSTEAFF
TRBD1	TRBV5-8	-	TRBJ1-5	TGTGCCAGCAGCTTACGTTCATCCAGGGGGCATCAGCCCCAGCATTTT	CASSLRSSRGHQPQHF
-	TRBV11-1	-	TRBJ1-1	TGTGCCAGCAGCTTAGCGGGAAGGGGCACTGAAGCTTTCTTT	CASSLAGRGTEAFF
-	TRBV5-5	-	TRBJ2-5	TGTGCCAGCAGCTTAAGCGCTGGGAGACGGGAGACCCAGTACTTC	CASSLSAGRRETQYF
-	TRBV10-3	-	TRBJ2-6	TGTGCCATCCTTAGCTCTGGGGCCAACGTCCTGACTTTC	CAILSSGANVLTF
-	TRBV18	-	TRBJ1-1	TGTGCCAGCTCACCAGCAAGGGGTGGGAACATGAACACTGAAGCTTTCTTT	CASSPARGGNMNTEAFF
-	TRBV5-1	-	TRBJ2-5	TGCGCCAGCAGCTTTTATGAACAAGAGACCCAGTACTTC	CASSFYEQETQYF
-	TRBV13	-	TRBJ2-2	TGTGCCAGCAGCTTAGGGACACTTAACACCGGGGAGCTGTTTTTT	CASSLGTLNTGELFF
-	TRBV9	-	TRBJ1-5	TGTGCCAGCAGCGTAGGGGAAGTTCAGCCCCAGCATTTT	CASSVGEVQPQHF
TRBD1	TRBV2	once	TRBJ2-3	TGTGCCAGCGGTGGACAGGGGCCCACAGATACGCAGTATTTT	CASGGQGPTDTQYF
-	TRBV7-9	-	TRBJ2-3	TGTGCCAGCAGCTTAGCCCACTTGGGCCTATCAGTAGATACGCAGTATTTT	CASSLAHLGLSVDTQYF
TRBD2	TRBV30	-	TRBJ2-1	TGTGCCTGGTATATAGCGGGACCCAATGAGCAGTTCTTC	CAWYIAGPNEQFF
-	TRBV15	-	TRBJ1-1	TGTGCCACCAGCAGAGTATCACGGAGGAACACTGAAGCTTTCTTT	CATSRVSRRNTEAFF
-	TRBV18	-	TRBJ2-2	TGTGCCAGCTCACCAGGGATTTACACCGGGGAGCTGTTTTTT	CASSPGIYTGELFF
-	TRBV4-2	-	TRBJ1-2	TGTGCCAGCAGCCAAGATCGGGGTTGGCAGGGCGGCTATGGCTACACCTTC	CASSQDRGWQGGYGYTF
-	TRBV18	-	TRBJ2-1	TGTGCCAGCTCACCCCACACGCACAATGAGCAGTTCTTC	CASSPHTHNEQFF
TRBD1	TRBV7-2	-	TRBJ1-3	TGTGCCAGCGCAGGGGGTATCACTGGAAACACCATATATTTT	CASAGGITGNTIYF
-	TRBV7-9	few	TRBJ1-4	TGTGCCAGCAGCTTAGCCGTATTGCCTAATGAAAAACTGTTTTTT	CASSLAVLPNEKLFF
TRBD2	TRBV7-3	-	TRBJ2-3	TGTGCCAGCAGTCTAGCGGGGGGTTCCACAGATACGCAGTATTTT	CASSLAGGSTDTQYF
TRBD2	TRBV7-3	-	TRBJ2-1	TGTGCCAGCAGGGAGGGAAAAGCGGGGCCAAAGGATGAGCAGTTCTTC	CASREGKAGPKDEQFF
-	TRBV10-1	-	TRBJ2-1	TGCGCCAGCCGGGACGGTCACAATGAGCAGTTCTTC	CASRDGHNEQFF
-	TRBV5-6	-	TRBJ1-1	TGTGCCAGCAGCCACGATGGGTGGGGATCGAACACTGAAGCTTTCTTT	CASSHDGWGSNTEAFF
TRBD1	TRBV6-5	-	TRBJ1-2	TGTGCCAGCACCGGGGGACAGATATATGGCTACACCTTC	CASTGGQIYGYTF
-	TRBV11-3	-	TRBJ1-6	TGTGCCAGCAGCTCTACTGGGTCACCCCTCCACTTT	CASSSTGSPLHF